This TCR beta chain was profiled in a study of T-cell reconstitution after alpha-beta-depleted transplantation in children. Study observations and caveats: Fresh T-cell production supplied most of the T-cell counts and diversity seen one year after transplant.

Comments on this clonotype: Its target is not known.

Construction of the TCRbeta library involved unique molecular identifiers. TCRdb reprocessed the PCR reads with MiXCR, giving one entry per CDR3 protein. The sample carries hundreds of thousands of distinct CDR3 sequences, roughly a sixth recorded once. This TCR derives from a male patient aged 2-10 years who had a stem cell transplant for acute lymphoblastic leukemia, so the T cells may come from the graft donor. Source: PBMCs, mostly from graft donor cells, taken 360 days after TCRalphabeta/CD19-depleted stem cell transplant.

The CDR3 here is CASSPYVPGPETQYF. The CDR3 DNA reads as TGCGCCAGCAGCCCCTACGTGCCGGGGCCAGAGACCCAGTACTTC. The chain recombines TRBV5-1 with TRBJ2-5, with D possibly being TRBD1 or TRBD2 (5 bases each). Trimming cost V 4 bases and J 4 bases, with 17 bases left between them. CDR3 length equals 15 residues. Per germline, CDR1 SGHRS and CDR2 YFSETQ.